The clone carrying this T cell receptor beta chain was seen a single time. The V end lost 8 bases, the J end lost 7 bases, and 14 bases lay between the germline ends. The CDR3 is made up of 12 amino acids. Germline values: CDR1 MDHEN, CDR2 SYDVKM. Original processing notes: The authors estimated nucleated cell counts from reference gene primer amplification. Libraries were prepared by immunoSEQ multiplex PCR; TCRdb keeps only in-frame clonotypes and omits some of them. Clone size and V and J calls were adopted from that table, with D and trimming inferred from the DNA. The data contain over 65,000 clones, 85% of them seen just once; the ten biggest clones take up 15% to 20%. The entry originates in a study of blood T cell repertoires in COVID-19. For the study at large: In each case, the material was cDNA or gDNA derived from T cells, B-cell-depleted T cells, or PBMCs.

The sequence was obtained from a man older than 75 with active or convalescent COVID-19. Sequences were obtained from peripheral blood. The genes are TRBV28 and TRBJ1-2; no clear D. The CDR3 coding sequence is TGTGCCAGCGTAGGAGGGCCGAGTGGCTACACCTTC. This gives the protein CASVGGPSGYTF.